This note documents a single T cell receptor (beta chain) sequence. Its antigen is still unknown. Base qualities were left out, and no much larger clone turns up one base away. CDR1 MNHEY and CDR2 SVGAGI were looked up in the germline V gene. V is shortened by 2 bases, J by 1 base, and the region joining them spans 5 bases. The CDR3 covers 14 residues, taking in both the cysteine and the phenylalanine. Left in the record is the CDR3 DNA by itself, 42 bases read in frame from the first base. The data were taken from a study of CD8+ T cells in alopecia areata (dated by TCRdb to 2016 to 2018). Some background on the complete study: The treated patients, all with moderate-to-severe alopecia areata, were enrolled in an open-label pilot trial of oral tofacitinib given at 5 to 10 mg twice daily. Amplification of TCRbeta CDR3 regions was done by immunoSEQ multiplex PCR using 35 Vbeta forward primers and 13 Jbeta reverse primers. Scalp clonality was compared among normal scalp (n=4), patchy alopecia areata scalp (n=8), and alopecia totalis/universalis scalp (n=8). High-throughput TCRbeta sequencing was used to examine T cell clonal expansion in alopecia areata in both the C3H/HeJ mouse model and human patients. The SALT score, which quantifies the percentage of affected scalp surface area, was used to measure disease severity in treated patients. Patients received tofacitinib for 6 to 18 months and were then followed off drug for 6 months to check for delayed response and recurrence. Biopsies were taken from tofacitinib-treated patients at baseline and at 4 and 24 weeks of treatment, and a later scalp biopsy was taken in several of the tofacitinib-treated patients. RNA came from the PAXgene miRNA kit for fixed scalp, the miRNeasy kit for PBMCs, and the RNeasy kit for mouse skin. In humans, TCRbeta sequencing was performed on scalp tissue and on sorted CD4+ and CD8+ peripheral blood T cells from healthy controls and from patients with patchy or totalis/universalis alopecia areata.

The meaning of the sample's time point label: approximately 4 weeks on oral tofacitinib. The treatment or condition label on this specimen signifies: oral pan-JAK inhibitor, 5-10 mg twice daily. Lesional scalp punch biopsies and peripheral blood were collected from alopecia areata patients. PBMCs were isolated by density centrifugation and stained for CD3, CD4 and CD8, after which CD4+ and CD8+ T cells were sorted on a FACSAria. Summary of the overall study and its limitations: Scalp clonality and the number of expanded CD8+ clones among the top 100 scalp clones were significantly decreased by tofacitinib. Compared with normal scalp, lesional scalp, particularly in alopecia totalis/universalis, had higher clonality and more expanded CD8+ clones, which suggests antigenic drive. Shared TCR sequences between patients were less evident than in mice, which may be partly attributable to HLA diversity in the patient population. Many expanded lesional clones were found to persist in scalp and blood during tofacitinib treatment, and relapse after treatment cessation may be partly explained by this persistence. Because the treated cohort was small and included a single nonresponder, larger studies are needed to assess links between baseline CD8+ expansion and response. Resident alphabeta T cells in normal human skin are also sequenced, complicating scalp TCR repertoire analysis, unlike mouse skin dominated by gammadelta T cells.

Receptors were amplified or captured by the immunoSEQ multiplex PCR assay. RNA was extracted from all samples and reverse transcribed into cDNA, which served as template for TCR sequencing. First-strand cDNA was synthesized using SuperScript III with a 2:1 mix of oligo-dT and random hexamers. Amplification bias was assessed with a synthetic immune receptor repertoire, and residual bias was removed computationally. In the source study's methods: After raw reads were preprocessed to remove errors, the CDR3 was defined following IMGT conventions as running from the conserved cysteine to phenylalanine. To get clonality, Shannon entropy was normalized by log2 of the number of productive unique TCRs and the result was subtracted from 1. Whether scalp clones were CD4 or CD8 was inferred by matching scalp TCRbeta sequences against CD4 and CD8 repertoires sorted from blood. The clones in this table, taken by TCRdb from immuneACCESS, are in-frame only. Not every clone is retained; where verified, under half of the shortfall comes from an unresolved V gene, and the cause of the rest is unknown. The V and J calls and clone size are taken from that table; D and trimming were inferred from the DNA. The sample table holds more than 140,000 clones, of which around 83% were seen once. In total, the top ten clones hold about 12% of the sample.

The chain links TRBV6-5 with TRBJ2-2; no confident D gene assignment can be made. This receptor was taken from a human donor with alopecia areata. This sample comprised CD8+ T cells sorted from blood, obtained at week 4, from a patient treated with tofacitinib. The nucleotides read TGTGCCAGCAGTTACGGCGGGAACACCGGGGAGCTGTTTTTT. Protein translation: CASSYGGNTGELFF.